This TCR beta chain came from a study of blood T cell repertoires in COVID-19. The CDR3 has 15 residues. Trimming removed 0 bases at V and 1 base at J, with 9 bases between. The germline V gene has CDR1 MNHEY and CDR2 SVGAGI. Only in-frame clones appear in the TCRdb table, and some are missing; sequencing was by immunoSEQ multiplex PCR. The repertoire holds about 300,000 clones, with around 88% as singletons. The sample taken for sequencing was peripheral blood. The sequence came from a woman aged 25 to 39 who had recovered from COVID-19. This chain connects TRBV6-5 to TRBJ1-1; D is unresolved. The CDR3 loop reads CASSYSLSGNTEAFF. CDR3 sequence (DNA): TGTGCCAGCAGTTACTCGTTGTCGGGGAACACTGAAGCTTTCTTT.